The 22 T cell receptor beta chains below all came from one sample that was sequenced in a study of blood T cell repertoires in COVID-19. Libraries were prepared by immunoSEQ multiplex PCR; TCRdb keeps only in-frame clonotypes and omits some of them. The sample has approximately 470,000 clones, roughly 90% seen once; the top ten hold roughly 0.72%. Sample: PBMCs or T cells enriched from blood (not recorded which). These receptor sequences come from a woman aged 18-35 years who had recovered from COVID-19.

The rearrangement joins TRBV16 to TRBJ2-3, with a possible D match to TRBD1 (6 bases). Germline V lookup: CDR1 KGHSY, CDR2 FQNENV. This CDR3 has 14 amino acids. V gave up 2 bases and J gave up 5 bases, with 11 bases separating them. DNA of the CDR3: TGTGCCAGCAGCCAAGGCCCACAGGGAGATACGCAGTATTTT. Translation gives CASSQGPQGDTQYF.

The chain employs TRBV18 and TRBJ1-1; TRBD1 aligns across 8 bases. CDR1 KGHSH and CDR2 LQKENI come from the germline V gene. The length of the CDR3 is 14 residues. The trim removed 3 bases at V and 6 bases at J, leaving 6 bases unmatched. This CDR3 is CASSPGQGGSEAFF. CDR3 coding DNA: TGTGCCAGCTCACCTGGACAGGGAGGTTCTGAAGCTTTCTTT. The variable domain in full, completed from reference TRBV18 and TRBJ1-1, reads NAGVMQNPRHLVRRRGQEARLRCSPMKGHSHVYWYRQLPEEGLKFMVYLQKENIIDESGMPKERFSAEFPKEGPSILRIQQVVRGDSAAYFCASSPGQGGSEAFFGQGTRLTVV.

A single count supports this clone. The chain couples TRBV19 to TRBJ1-2; 8 nucleotides align to TRBD1. Germline lookup yields CDR1 LNHDA and CDR2 SQIVND (reference sequence). J lost 7 bases, V lost 3 bases, and 4 bases had no gene match. CDR3 length: 13 residues. CDR3 in amino acids: CASSIRGRTGYTF. The CDR3 DNA follows: TGTGCCAGTAGTATCAGGGGGCGAACTGGCTACACCTTC.

J is TRBJ1-1 and V is TRBV10-3; tentative D call: TRBD1 (5 bases). The CDR3 consists of 17 residues. V was cut by 0 bases and J by 4 bases, with 18 bases left in between. Germline values: CDR1 ENHRY, CDR2 SYGVKD. CDR3 bases: TGTGCCATCAGTGAGTCGGGACCCCAGGGAGGTTTCACTGAAGCTTTCTTT. This encodes CAISESGPQGGFTEAFF.

Here the CDR3 reads CASIAGPMANTIYF. The CDR3 nucleotides read TGTGCCAGCATCGCAGGGCCAATGGCGAACACCATATATTTT. V and J are TRBV28 and TRBJ1-3, with a possible D match to TRBD1 (5 bases). This CDR3 comprises 14 residues. The V gene lost 7 bases and the J gene lost 7 bases, with 17 bases spanning the gap. Germline V gives CDR1 MDHEN, CDR2 SYDVKM.

The table lists this clone with a few counts. V usage is TRBV14 and J usage is TRBJ2-1; TRBD1 aligns across 8 bases. The germline V gene has CDR1 SGHDN and CDR2 FVKESK. The CDR3 sequence is 14 residues long. V gave up 3 bases and J gave up 10 bases; unmatched junction bases: 8. CDR3: CASSHATGVREQFF. CDR3 sequence (DNA): TGTGCCAGCAGCCACGCGACAGGGGTCCGCGAGCAGTTCTTC.

The V and J genes are TRBV5-6 and TRBJ2-5; D perhaps matches TRBD1 (6 bases). Germline lookup yields CDR1 SGHDT and CDR2 YYEEEE. Deletions cut 2 bases from V and 5 bases from J, with 10 bases between. The CDR3 sequence is 13 residues long. The CDR3 DNA sequence: TGTGCCAGCAGCTTAGGGGGAGTTGAGACCCAGTACTTC. Translation gives CASSLGGVETQYF.

V gene TRBV5-1 combines with J gene TRBJ1-4, with TRBD1 identical over 9 bases. The length of the CDR3 is 14 residues. The germline gives CDR1 SGHRS, CDR2 YFSETQ. Trimming at V came to 2 bases and at J to 5 bases, leaving 1 base not matched to a gene. The CDR3 protein is CASSLTGGNEKLFF. DNA for the CDR3: TGCGCCAGCAGCTTAACAGGGGGCAATGAAAAACTGTTTTTT.

The rearrangement links TRBV14 to TRBJ1-2; 7 positions agree with TRBD1. The V and J ends lost 4 bases and 5 bases, in that order; junction bases with no gene match: 13. The CDR3 is 16 residues long. Germline V gene data show CDR1 as SGHDN and CDR2 as FVKESK. CDR3 sequence: CASSLIIMGQTYGYTF. The CDR3 DNA follows: TGTGCCAGCAGCCTAATAATAATGGGACAGACGTATGGCTACACCTTC.

The chain joins TRBV10-2 to TRBJ1-6; D ambiguous. Germline V gives CDR1 WSHSY, CDR2 SAAADI. The CDR3 has 15 amino acids. Trimming cost V 3 bases and J 6 bases, with 12 bases left between them. CDR3 in DNA: TGCGCCAGCAGTGACCATGCGGATCCTAATTCACCCCTCCACTTT. Translated, it gives CASSDHADPNSPLHF.

This sequence joins TRBV12-5 and TRBJ1-5, with TRBD1 identical over 7 bases. After removal of 2 bases from V and 7 bases from J, the junction contained 8 bases not matched to a gene. CDR1 is LGHNT and CDR2 is FRNRAP in the germline V gene. The CDR3 has 15 residues. The CDR3 sequence is CASGLKGARVQPQHF. As DNA, the CDR3 is TGTGCTAGTGGTTTGAAGGGGGCGCGAGTACAGCCCCAGCATTTT.

This chain connects TRBV5-1 to TRBJ2-2; D gene uncertain. The CDR3 spans 14 residues. Germline assignment: CDR1 SGHRS and CDR2 YFSETQ. Between the trimmed V and J ends, which lost 6 bases and 2 bases, there was a span of 11 bases. The CDR3 loop is CASNLRLNTGELFF. For the CDR3, the DNA is TGCGCCAGCAATCTACGCCTTAACACCGGGGAGCTGTTTTTT.

Remarks on this clone: Sequence at one end of the junction differs from germline and may be a read error. At the DNA level, this CDR3 is encoded by other sequences in the same sample as well. This rearrangement joins TRBV7-9 to TRBJ1-2; 7 bases are shared with TRBD1. The CDR3 is 17 amino acids. Germline values: CDR1 SEHNR, CDR2 FQNEAQ (reference sequence). In nucleotides, the CDR3 is TGTGCCAGCAGCTTAGATGTTATGGGACAGATAAACTATGGCTACACTTTC. This gives the protein CASSLDVMGQINYGYTF. The complete variable domain, with remaining parts taken from reference TRBV7-9 and TRBJ1-2, reads DTGVSQNPRHKITKRGQNVTFRCDPISEHNRLYWYRQTLGQGPEFLTYFQNEAQLEKSRLLSDRFSAERPKGSFSTLEIQRTEQGDSAMYLCASSLDVMGQINYGYTFGSGTRLTVV.

In its sample, this clone was seen a few times. The V call is TRBV29-1, the J call TRBJ2-7, with 8 bases lining up with TRBD1. After removal of 4 bases from V and 1 base from J, the junction contained 3 bases not matched to a gene. The CDR3 contains 13 residues. Germline lookup yields CDR1 SQVTM and CDR2 ANQGSEA. The CDR3 spells CSVVQGVSYEQYF. CDR3 nucleotide sequence: TGCAGCGTTGTACAGGGGGTTTCCTACGAGCAGTACTTC.

The chain combines TRBV5-6 with TRBJ1-6; 7 bases match TRBD1. CDR3 length: 15 amino acids. Germline V gives CDR1 SGHDT, CDR2 YYEEEE. V was pared by 4 bases and J by 9 bases, with 10 bases of the junction left unmatched. CDR3 sequence reads: CASSPGQVSRSPLHF. In nucleotides, the CDR3 is TGTGCCAGCAGCCCCGGACAGGTCTCCCGTTCACCCCTCCACTTT. Drawing the rest from reference TRBV5-6 and TRBJ1-6, the complete variable domain is DAGVTQSPTHLIKTRGQQVTLRCSPKSGHDTVSWYQQALGQGPQFIFQYYEEEERQRGNFPDRFSGHQFPNYSSELNVNALLLGDSALYLCASSPGQVSRSPLHFGNGTRLTVT.

This chain uses TRBV6-2 or TRBV6-3 with TRBJ2-3, with a possible D match to TRBD2 (6 bases). V shed 4 bases and J shed 4 bases, with 12 bases lying between them. Germline CDR1 is MNHEY and CDR2 is SVGEGT. The CDR3 consists of 14 residues. In DNA form, the CDR3 reads TGTGCCAGCAGTTGGCGACTAGAATCAGATACGCAGTATTTT. Residues: CASSWRLESDTQYF.

The rearrangement uses TRBV5-4 and TRBJ2-7; the match to TRBD2 covers 8 bases. The CDR3 spans 14 residues. Germline assignment: CDR1 SGHNT and CDR2 YYREEE (reference sequence). The V gene end was trimmed by 4 bases and the J gene end by 5 bases; junction bases not matched to a gene: 8. The CDR3: CASSPGGVTHEQYF. Here the CDR3 DNA reads TGTGCCAGCAGCCCGGGAGGGGTAACCCACGAGCAGTACTTC.

V usage is TRBV6-5 and J usage is TRBJ2-7; 12 nucleotides line up with TRBD2. This CDR3 contains 15 residues. From germline, CDR1 is MNHEY and CDR2 SVGAGI. Germline trimming cut 6 bases from V and 3 bases from J; bases unmatched to any gene: 6. CDR3 sequence reads: CASSITSGGLYEQYF. The CDR3 DNA reads TGTGCCAGCAGCATAACTAGCGGGGGGCTCTACGAGCAGTACTTC.

The chain employs TRBV5-1 and TRBJ2-7; 9 nucleotides line up with TRBD1. Germline assignment: CDR1 SGHRS and CDR2 YFSETQ. The CDR3 has 15 residues. V dropped 0 bases and J dropped 5; count of bases not matched to a gene: 6. The CDR3 protein is CASSLGTGGTDEQYF. CDR3 bases: TGCGCCAGCAGCTTGGGAACAGGGGGCACGGACGAGCAGTACTTC.

The chain links TRBV6-5 to TRBJ2-5; D is perhaps TRBD2 (6 bases). Germline V gives CDR1 MNHEY, CDR2 SVGAGI. V shed 8 bases and J shed 5 bases, with 15 bases lying between them. This CDR3 contains 13 residues. The CDR3 DNA sequence: TGTGCCAGCCAAGTAGGGGAGGAGGAGACCCAGTACTTC. Amino acid sequence: CASQVGEEETQYF.

The chain has TRBV24-1 and TRBJ2-3, with 8 bases that match TRBD1. The CDR3 length is 14 residues. V dropped 5 bases and J dropped 4; count of bases not matched to a gene: 4. In germline, CDR1 is KGHDR, CDR2 SFDVKD. The CDR3 nucleotides are TGTGCCACCAGTGCAGGGGGCAACGCAGATACGCAGTATTTT. Protein: CATSAGGNADTQYF.

The chain joins TRBV4-2 to TRBJ1-6, with 7 bases matching TRBD1. The length of the CDR3 is 14 residues. Germline trimming cut 2 bases from V and 10 bases from J; bases unmatched to any gene: 5. Germline loops: CDR1 LGHNA, CDR2 YNFKEQ. CDR3 protein: CASSQWDSSSPLHF. Here the CDR3 DNA reads TGTGCCAGCAGCCAATGGGACAGTTCATCACCCCTCCACTTT.